The following is a T cell receptor beta chain sequence with its context. The method was immunoSEQ multiplex PCR; TCRdb's version includes in-frame clones alone and lacks a portion of them. The sample has approximately 150,000 clones, 75% to 90% seen once; the top ten hold more than 3%. J lost 7 bases, V lost 4 bases, and 8 bases had no gene match. This CDR3 region has 15 residues. Germline V gene lookup returns CDR1 LNHDA and CDR2 SQIVND (reference sequence). This sample is part of a study of blood T cell repertoires in COVID-19. The rearrangement joins TRBV19 to TRBJ2-1; TRBD2 aligns across 9 bases. This TCR derives from a man aged 45-60 years in a cohort exposed to, infected with or recovered from COVID-19 (not recorded which). The sequencing sample was made of PBMCs or T cells enriched from blood (not recorded which). In DNA form, the CDR3 reads TGTGCCAGTAGTACCTCCACAGCGGGAGGAAATGAGCAGTTCTTC. It encodes CASSTSTAGGNEQFF.